This T cell receptor (beta chain) was observed in a study of OX40 agonist ivuxolimab in advanced cancers. Describing the broader study: Ivuxolimab was an agonistic, fully human IgG2 monoclonal antibody directed against OX40 (CD134), a costimulatory receptor. Intravenous ivuxolimab was administered to patients every 2 weeks at six dose levels: 0.01, 0.1, 0.3, 1.5, 3 and 10 mg/kg. Of the approximately 50 dose-escalation patients, hepatocellular carcinoma was present in about 19, melanoma in around 15, renal cell carcinoma in 9 and head and neck cancer in 9. A male proportion of 75% to 85% and a mean age of roughly 55 years, ranging from about 23 to 90, were recorded for the dose-escalation cohort. Patients were allowed to have had prior anti-PD-1, anti-PD-L1 or anti-CTLA-4 therapy, and around 37% of the dose-escalation patients had previously received checkpoint inhibitors. Partial responses occurred in three dose-escalation patients, of whom one had hepatocellular carcinoma and two had cutaneous melanoma. Peripheral TCRbeta sequencing was intended to test whether TCR sequence diversity was altered and clonal T-cell expansion was caused by ivuxolimab. The paper describes the monotherapy dose-escalation part (N ≈ 49 patients) of the phase I trial of ivuxolimab.

The germline V gene (reference sequence) sets CDR1 to SGHNT and CDR2 to YYREEE. Deletion took 0 bases off V and 0 bases off J, with a span of 9 bases between the germline ends. Reading from cysteine to phenylalanine, the CDR3 counts 16 amino acids. CDR3 DNA only is kept here, 48 bases in frame from base 1. As concerns this clone: Its antigen has not been determined. No per-base quality is available; no much larger clone lies one base away.

Genomic DNA was extracted from sorted cells for sequencing of the TCRbeta CDR3 region. TCRbeta CDR3 regions were sequenced using the immunoSEQ Assay. TCRdb took over this immuneACCESS table, retaining in-frame rearrangements with V and J assigned. Such tables are incomplete; in checked studies, under half of the missing clones stem from an unresolved V gene, and the remainder is unexplained. The sample records approximately 90,000 clones, about 90% of which are singletons. Roughly 8.9% of the sample rests with the top ten. Results the study describes overall, beyond this receptor: After ivuxolimab, CD8+ T cells had more expanded clones than CD4+ T cells on average. Low levels of normalized T-cell clonal expansion were also seen in some nonresponding patients. Clonal expansion of both CD4+ and CD8+ blood T cells was observed from baseline to week 6 at doses 0.1 to 3.0 mg/kg. The antigen specificity of the clonally expanded peripheral T cells was not determined. In the 0.1-3.0 mg/kg groups, partial responders had among the lowest normalized peripheral clonal expansion, particularly in CD8+ T cells.

Patients with a history of autoimmune disease or receiving systemic immunosuppression were excluded from the trial. In every dose cohort, peripheral blood was drawn for TCR sequencing at baseline, cycle 4 day 1, and cycle 7 day 1. The samples were drawn from a first-in-human, open-label, multicenter phase I dose-escalation trial of ivuxolimab. Adults with locally advanced or metastatic melanoma, renal cell, hepatocellular, or head and neck squamous cell carcinoma were enrolled in the trial. Before TCR sequencing, CD4+ and CD8+ T cells were separately sorted from peripheral blood. This TCR was sampled from an adult with an advanced solid tumor such as melanoma, head and neck, liver or kidney cancer. The rearrangement combines TRBV5-4 with TRBJ2-2; the D gene lacks a confident call. The sample consisted of CD4+ or CD8+ T cells sorted from blood, taken in a trial of the OX40 agonist ivuxolimab. The DNA sequence reads TGTGCCAGCAGCTTGGGGACGCATGCGAACACCGGGGAGCTGTTTTTT. It encodes CASSLGTHANTGELFF.